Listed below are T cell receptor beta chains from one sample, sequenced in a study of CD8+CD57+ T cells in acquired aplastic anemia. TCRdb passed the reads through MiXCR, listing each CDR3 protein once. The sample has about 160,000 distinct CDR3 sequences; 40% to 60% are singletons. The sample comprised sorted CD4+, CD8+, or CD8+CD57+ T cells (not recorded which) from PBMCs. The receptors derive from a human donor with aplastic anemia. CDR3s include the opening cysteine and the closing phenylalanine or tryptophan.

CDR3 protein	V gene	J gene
CASSQETHYEQYF	TRBV3-1	TRBJ2-7
CASSFRNSYGYTF	TRBV7-9	TRBJ1-2
CASSWEGRTDTQYF	TRBV5-1	TRBJ2-3
CASSLVGGRAYNEQFF	TRBV11-1	TRBJ2-1
CASSETGTSGPEQFF	TRBV10-2	TRBJ2-1
CSVPLVGGQNTEAFF	TRBV29-1	TRBJ1-1
CASSYLGKHEQYF	TRBV7-9	TRBJ2-7
CASKRRVNEKLFF	TRBV27	TRBJ1-4
CASSYDRDRFYEQYF	TRBV5-1	TRBJ2-7
CASSAQTVGELFF	TRBV2	TRBJ2-2
CSVEVGGTEAFF	TRBV29-1	TRBJ1-1
CAIRGTYNEQFF	TRBV10-3	TRBJ2-1
CSVWGTGVSYEQYF	TRBV29-1	TRBJ2-7
CASSLAGETKQFF	TRBV7-2	TRBJ2-1
CASTSDRELYEQYF	TRBV2	TRBJ2-7
CAWSVSGGTSYEQYF	TRBV30	TRBJ2-7
CASSYWRTSGRSGEQYF	TRBV6-2/TRBV6-3	TRBJ2-7
CASSFGTEETQYF	TRBV5-1	TRBJ2-5
CASSFGAGNQPQHF	TRBV27	TRBJ1-5
CASSVIKGRTYEQYF	TRBV2	TRBJ2-7
CAISTGGGYGYTF	TRBV10-3	TRBJ1-2
CSAKTGYEQYF	TRBV20-1	TRBJ2-7
CSAEPRGATYTQYF	TRBV20-1	TRBJ2-3
CASSDGPKLTF	TRBV6-4	TRBJ1-2
CASSLVGKNSGYTF	TRBV12-3/TRBV12-4	TRBJ1-2
CSAAGTRGGEQFF	TRBV20-1	TRBJ2-1
CASSYLYGSRREGYTF	TRBV6-5	TRBJ1-2
CASSPSGSGSLSGETQYF	TRBV7-8	TRBJ2-5
CASEGAGGYEQFF	TRBV2	TRBJ2-1
CATRPGLADFTDTQYF	TRBV15	TRBJ2-3
CASSPGMMFEQYF	TRBV4-1	TRBJ2-7
CATSRAGTTYNEQFF	TRBV15	TRBJ2-1
CATSRGRGLAKNIQYF	TRBV15	TRBJ2-4
CSVGGLTIYNEQFF	TRBV29-1	TRBJ2-1
CSAREGTGLSSPLHF	TRBV20-1	TRBJ1-6
CASSLGGRMSYEQYF	TRBV25-1	TRBJ2-7
CASSLAEQFF	TRBV7-2	TRBJ2-1
CATSDSRTDALRPQHF	TRBV24-1	TRBJ1-5
CSARAGGGRVLGEQYF	TRBV20-1	TRBJ2-7
CASSLPGLAGFSSYNEQFF	TRBV7-2	TRBJ2-1
CASSPMGPDTYSNQPQHF	TRBV18	TRBJ1-5
CASSEAGEFNQPQHF	TRBV6-1	TRBJ1-5
CAITAGTGVRDTQYF	TRBV10-3	TRBJ2-3
CASSLSRGRTEAFF	TRBV19	TRBJ1-1
CASSRGGFTDTQYF	TRBV2	TRBJ2-3
CASSELAGLAAADTQYF	TRBV2	TRBJ2-3
CASSLAGIEQFF	TRBV7-6	TRBJ2-1
CASSIGTPYEQYF	TRBV19	TRBJ2-7
CASRKTGGPDTQYF	TRBV19	TRBJ2-3
CASSEYAGGRHNEQFF	TRBV25-1	TRBJ2-1